Shown below are 13 T cell receptor beta chains from a single sample sequenced in a study of blood T cell repertoires in COVID-19. TCRdb keeps only in-frame clones here, not all; method: immunoSEQ multiplex PCR. The top ten hold 10% to 13% of the sample, which has approximately 260,000 clones, 80% to 90% seen once. Sample: peripheral blood. Receptors were obtained from a woman in her 70s with COVID-19, enrolled during active disease.

A single count supports this clone. The chain joins TRBV27 to TRBJ1-2; D possibly corresponds to TRBD1 (5 bases). Germline CDR1 MNHEY, CDR2 SMNVEV (reference sequence). V was pared by 5 bases and J by 7 bases, with 17 bases between. CDR3 length equals 14 residues. The CDR3 DNA sequence: TGTGCCAGCAGTCCTCGTGGCAGGGCGGTTGGCTACACCTTC. This translates into CASSPRGRAVGYTF.

This clone was seen a single time. The chain employs TRBV5-6 and TRBJ2-7, with TRBD1 matching over 8 bases. CDR3 length: 15 residues. Germline-derived CDR1 and CDR2 are SGHDT and YYEEEE. Losses at the gene ends were 4 bases for V and 0 bases for J; bases not matched to a gene: 6. CDR3 sequence: CASSPGQGISYEQYF. CDR3 nucleotides: TGTGCCAGCAGCCCTGGACAGGGTATCTCCTACGAGCAGTACTTC.

This chain links TRBV7-2 with TRBJ2-1; 7 nucleotides align to TRBD1. Germline trimming cut 1 base from V and 8 bases from J; bases unmatched to any gene: 5. Germline V gene lookup returns CDR1 SGHTA and CDR2 FQGNSA. The CDR3 runs to 14 residues. CDR3 protein: CASSLVGQRDEQFF. The CDR3 DNA reads as TGTGCCAGCAGCTTAGTGGGACAGAGGGATGAGCAGTTCTTC.

This chain uses TRBV30 with TRBJ1-6, with no clear D. The CDR3 runs to 15 residues. Germline V lookup: CDR1 GTSNPN, CDR2 SVGIG (reference sequence). V lost 2 bases to trimming and J lost 0 bases, with 8 bases between them. CDR3 sequence (DNA): TGTGCCTGGAGTATGAGGAGCTCCTATAATTCACCCCTCCACTTT. Encoded protein: CAWSMRSSYNSPLHF. Together with reference TRBV30 and TRBJ1-6, the CDR3 gives the full variable domain: SQTIHQWPATLVQPVGSPLSLECTVEGTSNPNLYWYRQAAGRGLQLLFYSVGIGQISSEVPQNLSASRPQDRQFILSSKKLLLSDSGFYLCAWSMRSSYNSPLHFGNGTRLTVT.

V and J are TRBV19 and TRBJ2-7, with D perhaps TRBD1 (6 bases). The CDR3 extends over 17 amino acids. V shed 0 bases and J shed 9 bases, with 24 bases lying between them. CDR1 LNHDA and CDR2 SQIVND come from the germline V gene (reference sequence). CDR3 region: CASSIDRWDKNIEGQYF. CDR3 sequence (DNA): TGTGCCAGTAGTATAGACCGCTGGGACAAGAACATAGAGGGGCAGTACTTC.

The chain has TRBV10-2 and TRBJ2-1, with a possible D match to TRBD2 (5 bases). Germline loops: CDR1 WSHSY, CDR2 SAAADI. The CDR3 contains 16 residues. Trimming took off 1 base at V and 5 bases at J, with 15 bases between the two ends. This chain's CDR3 is CASSEYWATTDNEQFF. The CDR3 bases are TGCGCCAGCAGTGAGTATTGGGCGACTACAGACAATGAGCAGTTCTTC.

This clone was detected once. The V call is TRBV4-3, the J call TRBJ2-3; D is ambiguous. The CDR3 sequence is 13 residues long. Trimming took 0 bases from V and 4 from J, leaving 5 bases between them. Germline V gene data show CDR1 as LGHNA and CDR2 as YSLEER. CDR3 sequence: CASSQDIADTQYF. DNA of the CDR3: TGCGCCAGCAGCCAAGATATCGCAGATACGCAGTATTTT.

The V call is TRBV5-4, the J call TRBJ2-2; 8 nucleotides align to TRBD1. Germline values: CDR1 SGHNT, CDR2 YYREEE (reference sequence). CDR3 length equals 15 residues. V lost 4 bases, J lost 1 base, and 3 bases stayed unmatched. Here the CDR3 reads CASSTGTGNTGELFF. In DNA, the CDR3 is TGTGCCAGCAGCACCGGGACAGGGAACACCGGGGAGCTGTTTTTT.

This chain uses TRBV21-1 with TRBJ2-7; the table's D call, TRBD1, was not checked against the DNA. TRBV21-1 is a pseudogene segment. CDR3 length: 13 amino acids. In DNA form, the CDR3 reads TGTGCCAGCAGCCCACAGGGCACCTACGAGCAGTACTTC. It encodes CASSPQGTYEQYF.

This clone appeared a single time. This chain links TRBV2 with TRBJ1-5; TRBD1 aligns across 8 bases. With V trimmed by 6 bases and J by 4 bases, 8 bases remained unmatched. The CDR3 has 15 amino acids. CDR1 SNHLY and CDR2 FYNNEI come from the germline V gene. The CDR3 reads CASRLDRGSNQPQHF. The CDR3 DNA sequence: TGTGCCAGCAGACTAGACAGGGGAAGTAATCAGCCCCAGCATTTT.

This chain uses TRBV11-3 with TRBJ2-7, with TRBD2 matching 9 bases. Germline V lookup: CDR1 SGHNT, CDR2 YENEEA. Trimming removed 5 bases from V and 4 bases from J; junction bases left unmatched: 3. CDR3 length: 13 residues. The CDR3 DNA reads as TGTGCCAGCAGCCTAGCGGGACTTTACGAGCAGTACTTC. This encodes CASSLAGLYEQYF.

The V gene is TRBV2, the J gene TRBJ1-4, with D maybe TRBD1 (5 bases). Germline V CDR1 and CDR2: SNHLY, FYNNEI. CDR3 length equals 16 residues. The V end was cut by 5 bases, the J end by 5 bases, with 18 bases between. The CDR3 DNA is TGTGCCAGCAGTCCGAATAGGGGACTGTCAAATGAAAAACTGTTTTTT. It translates to CASSPNRGLSNEKLFF.

This sequence joins TRBV6-5 and TRBJ1-1; D might be TRBD1 (6 bases). CDR1 is MNHEY and CDR2 is SVGAGI in the germline V gene. V lost 5 bases and J 1 base, leaving 11 bases between the germline ends. The CDR3 totals 14 residues. The CDR3, as DNA: TGTGCCAGCAGTCGGGACACGACGAACACTGAAGCTTTCTTT. Translating it yields CASSRDTTNTEAFF.